Presented here are 6 T cell receptor beta chains from one specimen sequenced in a study of cytomegalovirus exposure and HLA in healthy donors. A multiplex PCR was run with 60 Vbeta primers and 13 Jbeta primers. Sequencing was performed with immunoSEQ multiplex PCR; in TCRdb, only in-frame clones are kept and a portion is missing. This sample lists about 53,000 clones; its ten largest clones have around 12%. Sequenced material: PBMCs. Receptors originate from a man younger than 30 in good health and CMV-seropositive.

Its frequency marks this clone as medium-sized. V is TRBV2 and J is TRBJ1-1; D is unresolved. V was shortened by 0 bases and J by 3 bases, with 17 bases between the two germline ends. In germline, CDR1 is SNHLY, CDR2 FYNNEI. There are 17 residues in the CDR3. CDR3 nucleotides: TGTGCCAGCAGTGAAGCGGCGGGTTGGGCGCCGGACACTGAAGCTTTCTTT. Protein product: CASSEAAGWAPDTEAFF.

CDR3 coding DNA: TGTGCTAGTGGTTCAGATATGGGCGAGCAGTTCTTC. Translated: CASGSDMGEQFF. This chain uses TRBV12-5 with TRBJ2-1; no definite D call. Germline assignment: CDR1 LGHNT and CDR2 FRNRAP. The CDR3 spans 12 residues. V lost 4 bases and J lost 10, with 11 bases in between.

Concerning this clone: This specimen includes other DNA sequences encoding the same CDR3. The chain employs TRBV2 and TRBJ2-3, with 11 bases that match TRBD2. Trimming took 6 bases from V and 3 from J; bases not matched to a gene: 2. The CDR3 loop spans 14 amino acids. The germline V gene has CDR1 SNHLY and CDR2 FYNNEI. The CDR3 is CASRRTSGTDTQYF. DNA of the CDR3: TGTGCCAGCAGACGGACTAGCGGGACAGATACGCAGTATTTT.

The CDR3 DNA reads TGTGCCTGGAGTGTACGAAGGGGGTCGGGGGATACGCAGTATTTT. Its translation is CAWSVRRGSGDTQYF. The rearrangement joins TRBV30 to TRBJ2-3; D is possibly TRBD1 (6 bases). The CDR3 is 15 amino acids. The V end was cut by 0 bases, the J end by 6 bases, with 16 bases between. Germline V CDR1 and CDR2: GTSNPN, SVGIG (reference sequence).

This chain joins TRBV14 and TRBJ2-1; D might be TRBD2 (6 bases). V was pared by 0 bases and J by 7 bases, with 19 bases between. This CDR3 has 17 amino acids. Germline loops: CDR1 SGHDN, CDR2 FVKESK. The CDR3 is CASSQDGARGRINEQFF. The DNA of the CDR3 is TGTGCCAGCAGCCAAGATGGGGCTAGAGGGAGGATAAATGAGCAGTTCTTC.

The chain combines TRBV19 with TRBJ2-2; possibly TRBD2 for D (6 bases). Trimming stripped 4 bases from V and 7 bases from J, with 13 bases between. The CDR3 consists of 14 residues. The germline CDR1 and CDR2 sequences are LNHDA and SQIVND (reference sequence). CDR3 nucleotides: TGTGCCAGTAGTACCCCCCCCGGGGGCGGGGAGCTGTTTTTT. As protein: CASSTPPGGGELFF.